Listed below are T cell receptor beta chains from one sample, sequenced in a study of CD8 T cells in ankylosing spondylitis. MiXCR, run by TCRdb on the 5' RACE reads, gives a single entry per CDR3 protein. The sample yields approximately 300,000 distinct CDR3 sequences, roughly 20% seen once. Sequencing input: blood, either unsorted or a sorted T cell fraction (not recorded which). These receptors originate from a female donor with ankylosing spondylitis or in good health (not recorded which). Each CDR3 is given with its conserved first and last residue. The order of the fields is D gene, V gene, clone size, J gene, CDR3 protein, CDR3 DNA. D genes are given only for firm matches. Some rows mark clone size as missing; the rest say once, few, many or name a class of expanded clone.

.,TRBV19,.,TRBJ2-1,CASSIPSGQGSSFGYNEQFF,TGTGCCAGTAGTATCCCCTCCGGGCAGGGTTCCTCTTTTGGCTACAATGAGCAGTTCTTC
.,TRBV24-1,few,TRBJ2-3,CATSDRDGHTDTQYF,TGTGCCACCAGTGATCGTGACGGACACACAGATACGCAGTATTTT
TRBD2,TRBV6-5,few,TRBJ2-7,CASSYYGLAGGYEQYF,TGTGCCAGCAGTTACTACGGACTAGCGGGGGGATACGAGCAGTACTTC
.,TRBV15,.,TRBJ2-2,CATSRDIRQVDTGELFF,TGTGCCACCAGCAGAGATATACGTCAGGTAGACACCGGGGAGCTGTTTTTT
.,TRBV29-1,many,TRBJ1-1,CSGARAYTEAFF,TGCAGCGGCGCCAGGGCCTACACTGAAGCTTTCTTT
TRBD1,TRBV7-6,.,TRBJ2-5,CASSSRGTGQETQYF,TGTGCCAGCAGCTCCCGAGGGACAGGACAGGAGACCCAGTACTTC
TRBD1,TRBV20-1,.,TRBJ2-3,CSARDPRGQVTTDTQYF,TGCAGTGCTAGAGATCCAAGGGGACAGGTGACCACAGATACGCAGTATTTT
.,TRBV12-5,.,TRBJ2-1,CASGLVHQGSNEQFF,TGTGCTAGTGGGTTGGTACACCAGGGAAGCAATGAGCAGTTCTTC
.,TRBV6-2/TRBV6-3,.,TRBJ2-7,CASTGLRLPYEQYF,TGTGCCAGCACCGGACTGCGTCTACCCTACGAGCAGTACTTC
.,TRBV6-5,few,TRBJ2-7,CASSYSRGSRYEQYF,TGTGCCAGCAGTTACTCGAGAGGGAGTCGTTACGAGCAGTACTTC
.,TRBV6-2/TRBV6-3,.,TRBJ2-4,CASNPAREAKNIQYF,TGTGCCAGCAACCCGGCGAGGGAAGCCAAAAACATTCAGTACTTC
.,TRBV2,few,TRBJ2-1,CASSSGISLRNEQFF,TGTGCCAGCAGCTCGGGGATTAGCCTCAGGAATGAGCAGTTCTTC
TRBD2,TRBV20-1,.,TRBJ2-7,CSARGSGRASYEQYF,TGCAGTGCTAGAGGTAGCGGGAGGGCTTCGTACGAGCAGTACTTC
TRBD2,TRBV6-5,few,TRBJ2-7,CASSRGGDEQYF,TGTGCCAGCAGCCGGGGGGGCGACGAGCAGTACTTC
TRBD1,TRBV12-3/TRBV12-4,.,TRBJ2-6,CASSLDRGERAGANVLTF,TGTGCCAGCAGTTTGGACAGGGGGGAACGGGCTGGGGCCAACGTCCTGACTTTC
TRBD2,TRBV20-1,.,TRBJ2-7,CSVGAGEVSYEQYF,TGCAGTGTCGGGGCGGGAGAGGTATCCTACGAGCAGTACTTC
TRBD2,TRBV6-2/TRBV6-3,many,TRBJ2-5,CASSPGLAGALGGLQETQYF,TGTGCCAGCAGTCCGGGACTAGCGGGAGCTTTGGGCGGTTTACAAGAGACCCAGTACTTC
TRBD2,TRBV25-1,many,TRBJ2-5,CASTSALAVETQYF,TGTGCCAGTACCTCCGCTCTAGCGGTAGAGACCCAGTACTTC
.,TRBV29-1,many,TRBJ1-1,CSVEGTGGVSTEAFF,TGCAGCGTTGAGGGGACCGGGGGTGTGAGCACTGAAGCTTTCTTT
TRBD1,TRBV11-2,.,TRBJ2-7,CASSPFRGQYEQYF,TGTGCCAGCAGCCCCTTTAGGGGGCAGTACGAGCAGTACTTC
TRBD1,TRBV25-1,.,TRBJ1-5,CASSERKRDRRSGNQPQHF,TGTGCCAGCAGTGAAAGGAAGAGGGACAGGCGCAGTGGCAATCAGCCCCAGCATTTT
.,TRBV12-3/TRBV12-4,few,TRBJ2-1,CASSPSTGSDNEQFF,TGTGCCAGCAGTCCGTCGACTGGTTCCGACAATGAGCAGTTCTTC
.,TRBV5-1,few,TRBJ2-3,CASSLGVAEDTQYF,TGCGCCAGCAGCTTGGGGGTAGCTGAGGATACGCAGTATTTT
.,TRBV20-1,.,TRBJ2-3,CSSSTRGLTVDTQYF,TGCAGTTCATCAACGAGAGGACTAACAGTAGATACGCAGTATTTT
.,TRBV5-1,few,TRBJ2-3,CASSLNPGGTDTQYF,TGCGCCAGCAGCTTGAACCCAGGTGGAACAGATACGCAGTATTTT
.,TRBV12-3/TRBV12-4,.,TRBJ1-6,CASSLSGVDSPLHF,TGTGCCAGCAGTTTATCCGGGGTAGATTCACCCCTCCACTTT
TRBD2,TRBV15,.,TRBJ2-4,CATSTSGRGAKNIQYF,TGTGCCACCAGCACGTCGGGGAGGGGTGCCAAAAACATTCAGTACTTC
.,TRBV12-3/TRBV12-4,.,TRBJ2-2,CASYLGTGELFF,TGTGCCAGCTACCTGGGCACCGGGGAGCTGTTTTTT
.,TRBV6-2/TRBV6-3,.,TRBJ2-1,CASSYSTAHPNEQFF,TGTGCCAGCAGTTACTCGACGGCTCACCCCAATGAGCAGTTCTTC
TRBD1,TRBV20-1,.,TRBJ2-1,CSAPTGEVAVF,TGCAGTGCCCCGACAGGGGAGGTCGCGGTCTTC
.,TRBV10-3,few,TRBJ2-5,CATLGSTKYQETQYF,TGTGCCACCCTTGGGTCGACCAAATACCAAGAGACCCAGTACTTC
.,TRBV12-3/TRBV12-4,many,TRBJ1-1,CASTTGVHTEAFF,TGTGCCAGCACCACAGGCGTGCACACTGAAGCTTTCTTT
.,TRBV25-1,.,TRBJ2-5,CASSDFGRETQYF,TGTGCCAGCAGTGATTTTGGGAGGGAGACCCAGTACTTC
TRBD2,TRBV2,.,TRBJ2-3,CASSALAVIASTDTQYF,TGTGCCAGCAGTGCCCTAGCGGTAATTGCTAGCACAGATACGCAGTATTTT
TRBD1,TRBV5-5,few,TRBJ1-4,CASSIQGTGGFQKLFF,TGTGCCAGCAGCATCCAAGGGACAGGGGGCTTTCAAAAACTGTTTTTT
.,TRBV6-1,.,TRBJ2-5,CASSSQPGAGETQYF,TGTGCCAGCAGCTCTCAACCCGGGGCGGGAGAGACCCAGTACTTC
TRBD2,TRBV20-1,few,TRBJ2-1,CSARPIKLAGGYNEQFF,TGCAGTGCTAGACCTATCAAACTAGCGGGAGGTTACAATGAGCAGTTCTTC
.,TRBV20-1,few,TRBJ2-1,CSASRGGGTTYNEQFF,TGCAGTGCTAGTCGGGGCGGCGGAACAACCTACAATGAGCAGTTCTTC
TRBD1,TRBV29-1,many,TRBJ2-3,CSVGQGRTDTQYF,TGCAGCGTTGGACAGGGAAGGACAGATACGCAGTATTTT
TRBD1,TRBV20-1,.,TRBJ1-2,CSARPTSTGYYGYTF,TGCAGTGCTAGACCAACCTCGACAGGGTACTATGGCTACACCTTC
.,TRBV19,many,TRBJ2-5,CASSSPAAQQETQYF,TGTGCCAGTAGTTCACCGGCTGCCCAACAAGAGACCCAGTACTTC
TRBD1,TRBV7-2,few,TRBJ1-5,CASSPKEVRGNQPQHF,TGTGCCAGCAGTCCAAAGGAGGTCAGGGGGAATCAGCCCCAGCATTTT
.,TRBV4-3,few,TRBJ1-4,CASSQGVQGVEKLFF,TGCGCCAGCAGCCAAGGAGTACAGGGAGTTGAAAAACTGTTTTTT